This entry lists 10 T cell receptor beta chains sequenced from one sample in a study of cytomegalovirus exposure and HLA in healthy donors (dated by TCRdb to the late 2010s). The library was built by means of the immunoSEQ multiplex PCR assay. For the multiplex PCR, a mixture combining 60 forward primers for TCR Vbeta segments and 13 reverse primers for TCR Jbeta segments was used. TCRdb took over this immuneACCESS table, retaining in-frame rearrangements with V and J assigned. Such tables are incomplete; in checked studies, under half of the missing clones stem from an unresolved V gene, and the remainder is unexplained. The sample table contains around 130,000 clones; only one count was recorded for 81% of them. Jointly, the top ten make up less than 0.75% of the sample. What was sequenced was PBMCs. All receptors come from a man between 18 and 35 years old in good health and CMV-seronegative.

V gene TRBV15 combines with J gene TRBJ2-5; 8 nucleotides line up with TRBD1. The germline gives CDR1 LNHNV, CDR2 YYDKDF (reference sequence). There are 16 residues in the CDR3. With V trimmed by 2 bases and J by 2 bases, 7 bases remained unmatched. The CDR3 nucleotides read TGTGCCACCAGCAGATCAGGGGGCCGGGGGCAAGAGACCCAGTACTTC. This translates into CATSRSGGRGQETQYF.

The chain combines TRBV28 with TRBJ1-5, with 7 positions matching TRBD1. This CDR3 spans 14 amino acids. The junction had 8 bases not matched to a gene; V was cut back by 5 bases and J by 7 bases. In germline, CDR1 is MDHEN, CDR2 SYDVKM. As DNA, the CDR3 is TGTGCCAGCAGTCCAGGGGGATTGGCGCAGCCCCAGCATTTT. As protein: CASSPGGLAQPQHF.

This clone showed up just a few times. The chain recombines TRBV6-5 with TRBJ1-1; D perhaps matches TRBD1 (6 bases). Deletions cut 0 bases from V and 7 bases from J, with 9 bases between. The germline CDR1 and CDR2 sequences are MNHEY and SVGAGI. The CDR3 loop spans 13 amino acids. CDR3 DNA sequence: TGTGCCAGCAGTTACTCGAGGGACATTGAAGCTTTCTTT. Translation: CASSYSRDIEAFF.

The chain joins TRBV19 to TRBJ2-5; D perhaps matches TRBD1 (5 bases). The DNA end is a closer match to TRBJ2-7, so the J assignment may be wrong. CDR1 and CDR2 from the germline V gene are LNHDA and SQIVND (reference sequence). There are 13 residues in the CDR3. The CDR3 protein is CASSSTVNYEQYF. The CDR3 region has the DNA TGTGCCAGTAGTTCGACAGTGAACTACGAGCAGTACTTC.

The chain couples TRBV6-5 to TRBJ2-1; D is undetermined. The V end lost 11 bases, the J end lost 6 bases, and 8 bases lay between the germline ends. This CDR3 comprises 10 residues. The germline gives CDR1 MNHEY, CDR2 SVGAGI. CDR3 region: CASGFNEQFF. CDR3 bases: TGTGCCTCGGGTTTCAATGAGCAGTTCTTC.

This chain connects TRBV25-1 to TRBJ1-2; the D gene is possibly TRBD1 (6 bases). Trimming removed 3 bases from V and 8 bases from J, with 10 bases in between. Per germline, CDR1 MGHDK and CDR2 SYGVNS. The CDR3 spans 12 residues. The CDR3 DNA follows: TGTGCCAGCAGTGACTACAGGGTAGGCTACACCTTC. It specifies CASSDYRVGYTF.

This rearrangement joins TRBV5-5 to TRBJ1-6; 7 positions agree with TRBD1. The CDR3 has 15 residues. With V trimmed by 0 bases and J by 7 bases, 4 bases remained unmatched. Germline V gives CDR1 SGHKS, CDR2 YYEKEE (reference sequence). CDR3 DNA sequence: TGTGCCAGCAGCTTGGGGACAGGCCAAAATTCACCCCTCCACTTT. Translating it yields CASSLGTGQNSPLHF.

This clone showed up many times. V and J are TRBV28 and TRBJ2-2; 9 bases are shared with TRBD2. J lost 4 bases, V lost 5 bases, and 11 bases had no gene match. Germline-derived CDR1 and CDR2 are MDHEN and SYDVKM. This CDR3 contains 17 residues. The CDR3 DNA sequence: TGTGCCAGCAGTCCCCGGGAGCGGGGGGCGGGCACCGGGGAGCTGTTTTTT. Amino acid sequence: CASSPRERGAGTGELFF.

This clone was seen just once. The chain has TRBV7-6 and TRBJ2-7, with TRBD2 matching over 11 bases. Looked up from germline, CDR1 is SGHVS and CDR2 is FNYEAQ. This CDR3 spans 18 amino acids. The V gene end was trimmed by 4 bases and the J gene end by 1 base; junction bases not matched to a gene: 12. CDR3 region: CASSSEGLAGGYSYEQYF. CDR3 bases: TGTGCCAGCAGCTCGGAGGGGCTAGCGGGGGGCTATTCCTACGAGCAGTACTTC.

This CDR3 is CASSLAGVRGNTIYF. The CDR3 DNA reads TGTGCCAGCAGCTTGGCGGGGGTGCGGGGAAACACCATATATTTT. V gene TRBV5-4 combines with J gene TRBJ1-3, with D possibly matching TRBD1 (5 bases). Germline V gene data show CDR1 as SGHNT and CDR2 as YYREEE (reference sequence). Trimming removed 0 bases at V and 4 bases at J, with 11 bases between. The CDR3 has 15 amino acids.